The clone carrying this TCR beta chain showed up just a few times. Antigen unknown. The data belong to a study of blood T cells in healthy people across ages. This CDR3 is built from 14 residues. Deletions cut 4 bases from V and 4 bases from J, with 15 bases between. From germline, CDR1 is SGDLS and CDR2 YYNGEE. Each sample had at least 7 million PBMCs isolated. Using a J-beta primer mix together with a sample-barcoded 5' primer, a second PCR was run for roughly 6 to 12 cycles. TCRdb used MiXCR to reprocess the 5' RACE reads, holding one entry per CDR3 protein. The data hold some 1.8 million distinct CDR3 sequences, with roughly 43% observed a single time. Whole-study results and caveats: Diversity was higher, and naive CD4+ cells more numerous, in long-lived donors than in aged donors.

The chain links TRBV9 to TRBJ2-7; no definite D call. Source material: blood. The clonotype originates from a human donor in good health. The CDR3 here is CASSPSSGRYEQYF. In nucleotides, the CDR3 is TGTGCCAGCAGCCCCTCCAGTGGCAGGTACGAGCAGTACTTC.